This TCR beta chain appears in the sequencing data of a study of control samples from healthy donors and cancer patients. Germline V gene sequence: CDR1 LGHDT, CDR2 YNNKEL (reference sequence). The V segment lost 4 bases and the J segment 8 bases; nucleotides outside the gene matches: 9. This CDR3 region has 14 residues. Measured with immunoSEQ multiplex PCR; TCRdb has only the in-frame clones, and not every one. The sample has over 75,000 clones, 91% seen once. Sample: blood. The rearrangement links TRBV3-1 (or the pseudogene TRBV3-2) to TRBJ2-7, with 9 bases fitting TRBD1. This clonotype originated in a man aged 25-45 years in good health. The DNA of the CDR3 is TGTGCCAGCAGCCCCGGGACAGGGTTTTCGAAGCAGTACTTC. The encoded protein is CASSPGTGFSKQYF.